This TCR beta chain was retrieved from a study of Graves' ophthalmopathy and Graves' hyperthyroidism. Newly diagnosed hyperthyroidism donors, aged 18 to 65, duration under 2 months. RNA transcripts provided the template for amplifying TCR beta CDR3 regions. First-round RT-PCR relied on HTBI primers, and a second-round multiplex PCR came next. MiXCR, run by TCRdb on the multiplex PCR reads, gives a single entry per CDR3 protein. Here the sample spans over a million distinct CDR3 sequences, about two fifths being singletons. This clonotype was seen a handful of times. The source of this sequence is an adult man with Graves' hyperthyroidism. Sequenced sample: peripheral blood or thyroid tissue (not recorded which).

CDR3 protein: CASSVGEHRLDTEAFF. The CDR3 DNA reads as TGTGCCAGCAGTGTTGGGGAACACCGTTTGGACACTGAAGCTTTCTTT. The rearrangement links TRBV12-3 or TRBV12-4 to TRBJ1-1; no clear D. The CDR3 has 16 residues. V was clipped by 5 bases and J by 3 bases, with 19 bases between them.